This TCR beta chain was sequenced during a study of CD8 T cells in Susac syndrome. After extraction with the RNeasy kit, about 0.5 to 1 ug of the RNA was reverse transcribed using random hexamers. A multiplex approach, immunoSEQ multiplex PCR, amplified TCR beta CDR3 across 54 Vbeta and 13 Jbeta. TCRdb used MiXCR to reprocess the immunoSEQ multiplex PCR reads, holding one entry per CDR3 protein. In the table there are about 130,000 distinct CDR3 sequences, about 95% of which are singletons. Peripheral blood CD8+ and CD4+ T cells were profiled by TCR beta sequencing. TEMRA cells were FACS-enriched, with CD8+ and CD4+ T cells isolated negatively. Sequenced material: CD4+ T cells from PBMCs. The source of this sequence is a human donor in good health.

DNA for the CDR3: TGTGCCAGCAGCCAAGGGGGTGGCAATGAGCAGTTCTTC. Translation: CASSQGGGNEQFF. The chain couples TRBV4-2 to TRBJ2-1; D unresolved. The CDR3 consists of 13 residues. Trimming removed 1 base from V and 6 bases from J, with 7 bases in between. The germline gives CDR1 LGHNA, CDR2 YNFKEQ.